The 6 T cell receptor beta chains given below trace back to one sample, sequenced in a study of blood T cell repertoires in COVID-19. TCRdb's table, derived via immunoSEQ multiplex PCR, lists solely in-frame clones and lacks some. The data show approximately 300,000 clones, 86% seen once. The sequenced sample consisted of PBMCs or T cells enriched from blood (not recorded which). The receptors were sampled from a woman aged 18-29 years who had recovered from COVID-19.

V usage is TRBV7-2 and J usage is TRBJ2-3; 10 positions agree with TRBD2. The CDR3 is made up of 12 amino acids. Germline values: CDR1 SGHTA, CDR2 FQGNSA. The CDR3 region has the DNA TGTGCAAGCGGGGGGGACACAGATACGCAGTATTTT. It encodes CASGGDTDTQYF.

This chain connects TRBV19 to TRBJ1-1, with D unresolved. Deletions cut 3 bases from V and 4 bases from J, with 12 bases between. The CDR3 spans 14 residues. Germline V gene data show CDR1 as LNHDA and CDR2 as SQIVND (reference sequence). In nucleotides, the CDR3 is TGTGCCAGTAGTATCGAGGTTGCGGGCACTGAAGCTTTCTTT. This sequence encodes CASSIEVAGTEAFF.

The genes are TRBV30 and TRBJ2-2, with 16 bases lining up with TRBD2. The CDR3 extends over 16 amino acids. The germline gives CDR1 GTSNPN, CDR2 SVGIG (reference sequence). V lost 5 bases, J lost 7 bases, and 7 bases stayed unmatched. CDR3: CAWAPGLAGGSGELFF. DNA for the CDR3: TGTGCCTGGGCCCCGGGACTAGCGGGAGGGAGCGGGGAGCTGTTTTTT.

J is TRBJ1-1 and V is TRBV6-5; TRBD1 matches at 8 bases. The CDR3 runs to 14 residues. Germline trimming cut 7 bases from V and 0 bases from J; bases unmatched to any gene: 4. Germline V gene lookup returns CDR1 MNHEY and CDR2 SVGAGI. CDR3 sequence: CASIWTGMNTEAFF. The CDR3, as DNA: TGTGCCAGCATTTGGACAGGGATGAACACTGAAGCTTTCTTT.

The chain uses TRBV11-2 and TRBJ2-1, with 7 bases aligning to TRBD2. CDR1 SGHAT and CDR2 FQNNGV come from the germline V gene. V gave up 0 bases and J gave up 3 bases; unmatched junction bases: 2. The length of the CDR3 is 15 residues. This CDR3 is CASSLDPSGYNEQFF. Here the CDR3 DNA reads TGTGCCAGCAGCTTAGATCCTAGCGGCTACAATGAGCAGTTCTTC.

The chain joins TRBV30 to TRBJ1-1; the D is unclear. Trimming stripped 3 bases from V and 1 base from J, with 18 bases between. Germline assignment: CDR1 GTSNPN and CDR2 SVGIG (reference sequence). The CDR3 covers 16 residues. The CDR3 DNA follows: TGTGCCTGGAGCCGACAAGTCAGGCATACGAACACTGAAGCTTTCTTT. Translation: CAWSRQVRHTNTEAFF.